These 12 T cell receptor beta chains originate from one sample sequenced in a study of tumor-infiltrating lymphocytes in primary liver carcinoma. Germline DNA was also extracted, and blood RNA derived from unsorted whole blood. Starting from 400 to 500 ng of total RNA, TCR beta cDNA was produced with a primer in the constant region. For TCR beta, libraries were produced by three nested multiplex PCR rounds using slightly modified ARM-PCR. PCR rounds one and two used TRBV1-TRBV30 forward primers with a C-beta reverse primer for around 9 cycles each. From the multiplex PCR reads, TCRdb called clonotypes with MiXCR, one entry per CDR3 protein. The sample consists of about 310,000 distinct CDR3 sequences, approximately 65% of them appearing once. Sequencing was carried out using peripheral blood. The receptors come from a man aged 35 to 55 with primary liver carcinoma and hepatitis B virus infection.

With regard to this clonotype: A read error may explain this, as a much larger clone is one base away. The chain uses TRBV6-2 or TRBV6-3 and TRBJ1-5; D might be TRBD1 (5 bases). CDR1 and CDR2 (germline): MNHEY, SVGEGT. The V and J ends lost 0 bases and 0 bases respectively, with 24 bases between them. This CDR3 is built from 21 residues. CDR3: CASSYSITDSSKQYSNQPQHF. CDR3 nucleotides: TGTGCCAGCAGTTACTCGATTACTGACAGCAGCAAGCAATATAGCAATCAGCCCCAGCATTTT.

Worth noting for this clonotype: A much larger clone sits a single nucleotide away, making a read error possible. The chain carries TRBV10-2 and TRBJ2-7; D not resolved. Germline assignment: CDR1 WSHSY and CDR2 SAAADI. The CDR3 has 11 residues. DNA of the CDR3: TGCGCCAGCAGTGAGTTGTACGAGAAGTACTTC. It encodes CASSELYEKYF.

V gene TRBV10-3 combines with J gene TRBJ1-1; 10 nucleotides match TRBD1. Per germline, CDR1 ENHRY and CDR2 SYGVKD. V was pared by 7 bases and J by 5 bases, with 7 bases of the junction left unmatched. The CDR3 totals 14 residues. In nucleotides, the CDR3 is TGTGCCATCACCCTGGGACAGGGGTCGACTGAAGCTTTCTTT. Amino acid sequence: CAITLGQGSTEAFF.

Turning to this clonotype: The junction departs from germline at one end; a sequencing error may be responsible. The V call is TRBV6-5, the J call TRBJ2-1; 13 bases align to TRBD2. CDR1 and CDR2 (germline): MNHEY, SVGAGI. The CDR3 length is 14 residues. The CDR3 nucleotides are TGTGCCACCAGTCGGACTAGCGGGGGCCGAGCGCAGTTCTTC. Translation: CATSRTSGGRAQFF.

Remarks on this clonotype: At one end, the junction sequence differs from germline, possibly due to a read error. V usage is TRBV11-2 and J usage is TRBJ2-1, with D perhaps TRBD2 (5 bases). Germline CDR1 SGHAT, CDR2 FQNNGV. This CDR3 contains 13 residues. This chain's CDR3 is CASSLETGDERFF. The CDR3 DNA is TGTGCCAGCAGCTTAGAAACTGGCGATGAGCGGTTTTTC. Filled out from reference TRBV11-2 and TRBJ2-1, the complete variable domain reads EAGVAQSPRYKIIEKRQSVAFWCNPISGHATLYWYQQILGQGPKLLIQFQNNGVVDDSQLPKDRFSAERLKGVDSTLKIQPAKLEDSAVYLCASSLETGDERFFGPGTRLTVL.

Turning to this clonotype: This CDR3 fails to terminate in the conserved phenylalanine or tryptophan, so it likely reflects a read error. J is TRBJ2-7 and V is TRBV4-1; D remains ambiguous. Germline lookup yields CDR1 MGHRA and CDR2 YSYEKL. The CDR3 has 16 residues. CDR3: CASTQETAVAIYEQYY. In nucleotides, the CDR3 is TGCGCCAGCACCCAAGAGACGGCCGTGGCCATCTACGAGCAGTACTAC.

About this clonotype itself: The CDR3 does not close with the conserved phenylalanine or tryptophan, likely indicating a read error. The gene calls are TRBV29-1 and TRBJ2-1; 9 positions agree with TRBD2. CDR3 size: 14 residues. The germline gives CDR1 SQVTM, CDR2 ANQGSEA. The trim removed 4 bases at V and 13 bases at J, leaving 14 bases unmatched. The CDR3, as DNA: TGCAGCGTTGGCGGGGGGGGACGGAACAATGGACAGTTCTTA. It is translated as CSVGGGGRNNGQFL.

The chain recombines TRBV19 with TRBJ1-1; no definite D call. Germline V gene sequence: CDR1 LNHDA, CDR2 SQIVND (reference sequence). V lost 2 bases, J lost 1 base, and 2 bases lay in between. CDR3 length: 12 residues. The CDR3 DNA reads TGTGCCAGTAGTATATCGAACACTGAAGCTTTCTTT. This sequence encodes CASSISNTEAFF. The full variable domain, rest sourced from reference TRBV19 and TRBJ1-1, is DGGITQSPKYLFRKEGQNVTLSCEQNLNHDAMYWYRQDPGQGLRLIYYSQIVNDFQKGDIAEGYSVSREKKESFPLTVTSAQKNPTAFYLCASSISNTEAFFGQGTRLTVV.

As regards this clonotype: A much larger clone lies a single base off, so this may be a read error. The chain combines TRBV29-1 with TRBJ1-5; D unclear. CDR1 and CDR2 (germline): SQVTM, ANQGSEA. This CDR3 region has 12 residues. CDR3 DNA: TGCAACGACGAAGAAGGGAATCAGCCCCAGCATTTT. It specifies CNDEEGNQPQHF.

This rearrangement joins TRBV12-3 or TRBV12-4 to TRBJ2-2; maybe TRBD2 (6 bases). The CDR3 extends over 14 amino acids. V was shortened by 6 bases and J by 6 bases, with 14 bases between the two germline ends. The CDR3 loop reads CASRGGSNPGELFF. The CDR3 region has the DNA TGTGCCAGCAGGGGAGGTTCCAACCCCGGGGAGCTGTTTTTT.

A note on this clonotype: Here the CDR3 omits its conserved ending phenylalanine or tryptophan, so a read error is the likely source. The chain links TRBV11-3 to TRBJ2-2; D gene ambiguous. This CDR3 comprises 15 residues. Germline lookup yields CDR1 SGHNT and CDR2 YENEEA. For the CDR3, the DNA is TGTGTCAGCAGCTTTCTCGGTGGAAACACCGGGGAGCTGTTTTCT. Its protein product is CVSSFLGGNTGELFS.

This clonotype was counted many times. This chain uses TRBV6-1 with TRBJ2-4; D is undetermined. In germline, CDR1 is MNHNS, CDR2 SASEGT. V was cut by 2 bases and J by 10 bases, with 15 bases left in between. This CDR3 region has 14 residues. The CDR3 bases are TGTGCCAGCAGTGAACAACATACCCCTGGGATTCAGTACTTC. This encodes CASSEQHTPGIQYF.